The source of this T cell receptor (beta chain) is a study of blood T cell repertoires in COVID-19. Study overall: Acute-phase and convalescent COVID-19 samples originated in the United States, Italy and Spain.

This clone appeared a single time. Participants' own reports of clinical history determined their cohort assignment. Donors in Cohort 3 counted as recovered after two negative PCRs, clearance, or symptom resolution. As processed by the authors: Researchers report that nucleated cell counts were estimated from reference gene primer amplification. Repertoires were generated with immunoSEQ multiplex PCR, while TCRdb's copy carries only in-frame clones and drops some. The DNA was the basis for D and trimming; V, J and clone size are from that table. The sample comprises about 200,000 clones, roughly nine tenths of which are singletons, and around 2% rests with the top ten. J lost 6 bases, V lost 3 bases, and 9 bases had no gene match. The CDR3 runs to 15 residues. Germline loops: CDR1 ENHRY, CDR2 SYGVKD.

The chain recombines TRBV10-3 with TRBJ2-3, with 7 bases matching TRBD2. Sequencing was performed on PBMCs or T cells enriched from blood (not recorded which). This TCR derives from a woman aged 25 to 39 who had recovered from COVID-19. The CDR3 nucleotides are TGTGCCATCAGTGATGCGGGGGTAAAAAGCGATACGCAGTATTTT. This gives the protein CAISDAGVKSDTQYF.